Described below is a single T cell receptor beta chain sequence and its context. The sample comes from a study of blood T cell repertoires in COVID-19. For the study at large: Sites in the United States, Italy and Spain provided acute and convalescent COVID-19 samples. From T cells, B-cell-depleted T cells, or PBMCs came the material, which was cDNA or gDNA.

The V gene end was trimmed by 6 bases and the J gene end by 6 bases; junction bases not matched to a gene: 14. The CDR3 totals 15 residues. Per the germline V gene, CDR1 is WSHSY and CDR2 is SAAADI. Under the authors' procedure: Amplifying reference gene primers gave estimates of nucleated cell counts. The assay was immunoSEQ multiplex PCR, and TCRdb's table has in-frame clones only and misses some. V, J and clone size derive from that table, while D and trimming were established from the DNA sequence. The table includes 99,000 or so clones, 81% detected once. Sequences were obtained from peripheral blood. The receptor's source is a man of 80 years or more with acute or convalescent COVID-19. The chain joins TRBV10-2 to TRBJ2-7; 7 nucleotides line up with TRBD1. In DNA form, the CDR3 reads TGCGCCAGCAGCCGAAGCCGGGACAGTCCAACCGAGCAGTACTTC. Translation gives CASSRSRDSPTEQYF.